What follows are 14 T cell receptor beta chains derived from one specimen sequenced in a study of T cells after yellow fever vaccination. Using its own MiXCR run on the 5' RACE reads, TCRdb lists one record per CDR3 protein. The table has about 430,000 distinct CDR3 sequences, approximately 19% seen once. The input for sequencing was PBMCs, taken before the yellow fever booster vaccination. The receptors stem from a man aged 18-30 years who received the YFV17D yellow fever vaccine.

The sample holds many counts of this clonotype. This chain joins TRBV5-1 and TRBJ2-1, with D possibly being TRBD1 or TRBD2 (6 bases each). With 2 bases removed from V and 5 bases from J, the gap between germline ends came to 14 bases. There are 15 residues in the CDR3. Per the germline V gene, CDR1 is SGHRS and CDR2 is YFSETQ. DNA of the CDR3: TGCGCCAGCAGCTTCGGGGGCAGGGGTAACAATGAGCAGTTCTTC. Translating it yields CASSFGGRGNNEQFF. The whole variable domain, filled in from reference TRBV5-1 and TRBJ2-1, reads KAGVTQTPRYLIKTRGQQVTLSCSPISGHRSVSWYQQTPGQGLQFLFEYFSETQRNKGNFPGRFSGRQFSNSRSEMNVSTLELGDSALYLCASSFGGRGNNEQFFGPGTRLTVL.

This clonotype was counted between two and nine times. V gene TRBV12-3 or TRBV12-4 combines with J gene TRBJ2-5; D may be TRBD1 (6 bases). The germline V and J ends were trimmed by 7 bases and 5 bases, with 11 bases remaining between them. The CDR3 is made up of 12 amino acids. The CDR3 sequence is CASTGQGETQYF. The CDR3 coding sequence is TGTGCCAGCACGGGCCAGGGGGAGACCCAGTACTTC.

There are a few counts of this clonotype. The rearrangement links TRBV7-2 to TRBJ2-7; D is ambiguous. CDR1 SGHTA and CDR2 FQGNSA come from the germline V gene. CDR3 length equals 12 residues. The V end was cut by 1 base, the J end by 6 bases, with 7 bases between. The CDR3 sequence is CASSLGRTEQYF. DNA for the CDR3: TGTGCCAGCAGCTTAGGAAGGACCGAGCAGTACTTC.

This clonotype has ten or more counts. This chain uses TRBV4-1 with TRBJ1-3; D remains ambiguous. The CDR3 has 14 residues. The germline CDR1 and CDR2 sequences are MGHRA and YSYEKL. Trimming took 4 bases from V and 0 from J, leaving 7 bases between them. CDR3 nucleotide sequence: TGCGCCAGCAGCCCGAGGAGCTCTGGAAACACCATATATTTT. Its translation: CASSPRSSGNTIYF.

This clonotype was recorded at least ten times. The chain uses TRBV18 and TRBJ2-7; TRBD2 aligns across 8 bases. Trimming removed 3 bases from V and 2 bases from J; junction bases left unmatched: 6. CDR1 KGHSH and CDR2 LQKENI come from the germline V gene. The CDR3 has 15 amino acids. CDR3 coding DNA: TGTGCCAGCTCACCCACGGGGGGGACGACCTACGAGCAGTACTTC. It is translated as CASSPTGGTTYEQYF. Full variable domain (remainder filled in from reference TRBV18 and TRBJ2-7): NAGVMQNPRHLVRRRGQEARLRCSPMKGHSHVYWYRQLPEEGLKFMVYLQKENIIDESGMPKERFSAEFPKEGPSILRIQQVVRGDSAAYFCASSPTGGTTYEQYFGPGTRLTVT.

The genes are TRBV7-3 and TRBJ1-1, with D possibly TRBD1 on 5 matching bases. Germline values: CDR1 SGHTA, CDR2 FQGTGA. Trimming stripped 3 bases from V and 6 bases from J, with 11 bases between. The CDR3 runs 13 residues. Written as DNA, the CDR3 is TGTGCCAGCAGCTTGGGGGGGAGGTCTGAAGCTTTCTTT. It specifies CASSLGGRSEAFF. The full variable domain, with the rest looked up from reference TRBV7-3 and TRBJ1-1, is GAGVSQTPSNKVTEKGKYVELRCDPISGHTALYWYRQSLGQGPEFLIYFQGTGAADDSGLPNDRFFAVRPEGSVSTLKIQRTERGDSAVYLCASSLGGRSEAFFGQGTRLTVV.

The rearrangement joins TRBV7-3 to TRBJ2-1, with D perhaps TRBD2 (5 bases). Germline assignment: CDR1 SGHTA and CDR2 FQGTGA. There are 15 residues in the CDR3. The V gene lost 3 bases and the J gene lost 7 bases, with 16 bases spanning the gap. Written as DNA, the CDR3 is TGTGCCAGCAGCTTCTACGGACTCGCGAGGAATGAGCAGTTCTTC. It codes for CASSFYGLARNEQFF.

This clonotype was seen a few times. The rearrangement uses TRBV27 and TRBJ2-7, with 9 bases that match TRBD2. Trimming took 6 bases from V and 4 from J; bases not matched to a gene: 10. The CDR3 consists of 15 residues. CDR1 is MNHEY, CDR2 SMNVEV, per germline (reference sequence). The CDR3 nucleotides read TGTGCCAGCAGGCGGACTAGCGTAGATCGTTACGAGCAGTACTTC. This encodes CASRRTSVDRYEQYF.

This clonotype was detected only a few times. This rearrangement joins TRBV7-9 to TRBJ2-7; a possible D gene is TRBD2 (5 bases). CDR3 length equals 15 residues. The germline gives CDR1 SEHNR, CDR2 FQNEAQ (reference sequence). Trimming pared 6 bases from V and 1 base from J, leaving 16 bases between. Here the CDR3 DNA reads TGTGCCAGCAGTCCCCGGCGGGTTATTTCCTACGAGCAGTACTTC. It translates to CASSPRRVISYEQYF.

This clonotype was found many times. V gene TRBV24-1 combines with J gene TRBJ2-7, with 10 nucleotides matching TRBD1. CDR3 length equals 15 residues. The ends lost 12 bases at V and 3 bases at J; junction bases unmatched: 13. Germline CDR1 and CDR2: KGHDR and SFDVKD. The CDR3 is CAPQARDRGLYEQYV. DNA of the CDR3: TGTGCCCCCCAGGCTCGGGACAGGGGACTCTACGAGCAGTACGTC.

In this sample, this clonotype turned up many times. The chain is built from TRBV7-6 and TRBJ2-3; D is possibly TRBD2 (7 bases). Trimming stripped 8 bases from V and 1 base from J, with 10 bases between. CDR1 and CDR2 from the germline V gene are SGHVS and FNYEAQ. The length of the CDR3 is 13 residues. CDR3 amino acids: CASGGAGTDTQYF. The CDR3 region has the DNA TGTGCCAGCGGGGGGGCCGGCACAGATACGCAGTATTTT.

In this sample, this clonotype turned up a few times. The genes are TRBV4-3 and TRBJ1-6; D is possibly TRBD1 (6 bases). Germline V gene data show CDR1 as LGHNA and CDR2 as YSLEER. CDR3 length: 18 amino acids. V lost 0 bases, J lost 0 bases, and 12 bases lay in between. CDR3 nucleotide sequence: TGCGCCAGCAGCCAAGACCTAGGGGGAAGCTCCTATAATTCACCCCTCCACTTT. Translated, it gives CASSQDLGGSSYNSPLHF.

The rearrangement joins TRBV7-2 to TRBJ1-3; perhaps TRBD1 as D (6 bases). V gave up 0 bases and J gave up 4 bases, with 13 bases separating them. This CDR3 has 16 residues. Germline V CDR1 and CDR2: SGHTA, FQGNSA. The CDR3 protein is CASSLAAGAGGNTIYF. DNA for the CDR3: TGTGCCAGCAGCTTAGCGGCGGGGGCAGGAGGAAACACCATATATTTT. The variable domain in full, completed from reference TRBV7-2 and TRBJ1-3, reads GAGVSQSPSNKVTEKGKDVELRCDPISGHTALYWYRQSLGQGLEFLIYFQGNSAPDKSGLPSDRFSAERTGGSVSTLTIQRTQQEDSAVYLCASSLAAGAGGNTIYFGEGSWLTVV.

V usage is TRBV5-1 and J usage is TRBJ2-1; 7 bases agree with TRBD1. Looked up from germline, CDR1 is SGHRS and CDR2 is YFSETQ. The CDR3 runs to 14 residues. The trim removed 1 base at V and 3 bases at J, leaving 1 base unmatched. CDR3 sequence reads: CASSLNRGYNEQFF. The CDR3 nucleotides read TGCGCCAGCAGCTTGAACAGGGGCTACAATGAGCAGTTCTTC.